Below are 7 T cell receptor beta chains sequenced from a single sample in a study of blood T cell repertoires in COVID-19. Sequenced by immunoSEQ multiplex PCR; TCRdb stores in-frame clones only, minus some. The repertoire holds 300,000 to 350,000 clones, with approximately 85% as singletons. Sequences were obtained from PBMCs or T cells enriched from blood (not recorded which). All receptors come from a man between 25 and 39 years old who had recovered from COVID-19.

The gene calls are TRBV10-3 and TRBJ2-3; D not certain. V lost 7 bases to trimming and J lost 5 bases, with 7 bases between them. This CDR3 comprises 11 residues. Germline assignment: CDR1 ENHRY and CDR2 SYGVKD. CDR3 nucleotide sequence: TGTGCCATCACCTCTAGAGATACGCAGTATTTT. Its protein is CAITSRDTQYF.

About this clone itself: The junction does not match germline at one end; this may be a read error. V is TRBV7-9 and J is TRBJ1-2; D remains unclear. The CDR3 covers 13 residues. Germline V CDR1 and CDR2: SEHNR, FQNEAQ (reference sequence). The CDR3 region has the DNA TGTGCCCGCAGCCGTGAGTACCGCCGAGGCTACACCTTC. Residues: CARSREYRRGYTF.

This chain connects TRBV5-4 to TRBJ1-1; 9 nucleotides line up with TRBD1. With 3 bases clipped from V and 4 bases from J, the junction kept 10 bases outside the gene matches. The germline V gene has CDR1 SGHNT and CDR2 YYREEE (reference sequence). This CDR3 has 16 amino acids. The CDR3 loop is CASSSRDRAEGTEAFF. Here the CDR3 DNA reads TGTGCCAGCAGCTCTAGGGACAGGGCAGAGGGCACTGAAGCTTTCTTT.

The chain joins TRBV7-9 to TRBJ2-1, with TRBD2 identical over 14 bases. CDR3 length: 17 residues. Germline loops: CDR1 SEHNR, CDR2 FQNEAQ (reference sequence). V lost 5 bases to trimming and J lost 6 bases; unmatched junction nucleotides: 9. The CDR3 is CASSPGLAGGRFNEQFF. For the CDR3, the DNA is TGTGCCAGCAGCCCAGGACTAGCGGGGGGCCGGTTCAATGAGCAGTTCTTC.

This chain links TRBV10-3 with TRBJ2-2, with a tentative D call TRBD1 (5 bases). Trimming removed 0 bases at V and 7 bases at J, with 6 bases between. The CDR3 length is 13 residues. Germline-derived CDR1 and CDR2 are ENHRY and SYGVKD. In DNA form, the CDR3 reads TGTGCCATCAGTGAGTCCAGGGACGGGGAGCTGTTTTTT. Translated, it gives CAISESRDGELFF.

This rearrangement joins TRBV5-4 to TRBJ1-2; no reliable D call. Trimming pared 4 bases from V and 5 bases from J, leaving 12 bases between. The CDR3 runs 13 residues. Germline-derived CDR1 and CDR2 are SGHNT and YYREEE (reference sequence). CDR3 in DNA: TGTGCCAGCAGCCTCGCCGGGGAATATGGCTACACCTTC. Protein: CASSLAGEYGYTF.

The V and J genes are TRBV4-3 and TRBJ1-1; 9 bases align to TRBD1. Unmatched junction bases numbered 3, after V lost 6 bases and J lost 4 bases. The CDR3 runs to 13 residues. Germline assignment: CDR1 LGHNA and CDR2 YSLEER. The CDR3 DNA reads TGCGCCAGCAGTTTGGACAGGGGCACTGAAGCTTTCTTT. Its translation: CASSLDRGTEAFF.